This T cell receptor beta chain was documented in a study of neurological immune-mediated disorders. TCRdb passed the 5' RACE reads through MiXCR, listing each CDR3 protein once. The table lists about 46,000 distinct CDR3 sequences, about 2% of them singletons, with roughly 2.1% in the top ten. J gave up 4 bases and V 8 bases, and 9 bases lay outside the gene matches. The CDR3 loop spans 14 amino acids. Germline values: CDR1 ENHRY, CDR2 SYGVKD. At least ten counts were recorded for this clonotype. The sequenced sample was PBMCs. The sequence derives from a woman aged 40-49 years with multiple sclerosis. The V call is TRBV10-3, the J call TRBJ2-7; 9 positions match TRBD1. The CDR3 nucleotides are TGTGCCATCGGGGCGGGACAGGGTGCGTACGAGCAGTACTTC. The encoded protein is CAIGAGQGAYEQYF.